One and the same sample provided the 18 T cell receptor beta chains below, sequenced in a study of Ad26.COV2.S vaccination and SARS-CoV-2 variants (TCRdb year 2021). Preparation of the library involved the immunoSEQ multiplex PCR assay. Entries here come from immuneACCESS through TCRdb and include only in-frame sequences with V and J called. Some clones fail to appear in such tables; in the studies checked, an unresolved V gene covers under half of the shortfall, and the cause of the remainder is unknown. This sample holds about 450,000 clones; approximately 92% were observed only once. The leading ten clones occupy about 2.5% of the sample. The sample's treatment or condition label, in plain terms: roughly 20 received Ad26.COV2.S at low or high dose, single or two shots; about 5 received placebo; per-sample allocation not given. Repertoires of vaccine and placebo recipients were sequenced from samples taken on day 63 after the first injection.

Sample: peripheral blood, taken in a trial of Ad26.COV2.S vaccine versus placebo. The receptors originated from a person aged 18-65 years who received the Ad26.COV2.S COVID-19 vaccine or a placebo.

This clone was detected many times. V usage is TRBV4-3 and J usage is TRBJ1-2; 8 bases are shared with TRBD1. CDR3 length: 17 amino acids. Trimming took 1 base from V and 8 from J; bases not matched to a gene: 15. Germline V gene sequence: CDR1 LGHNA, CDR2 YSLEER. The CDR3 loop reads CASSQARDPMTGDGYTF. The CDR3, as DNA: TGCGCCAGCAGCCAAGCCCGGGATCCCATGACAGGGGACGGCTACACCTTC.

This clone turned up a few times. The CDR3 DNA sequence: TGTGCTAGTGGTTTAGGGGGGGACCCTAGGGCTGGCTACACCTTC. Translated, it gives CASGLGGDPRAGYTF. The gene calls are TRBV12-5 and TRBJ1-2, with D maybe TRBD1 (6 bases). Germline V gene lookup returns CDR1 LGHNT and CDR2 FRNRAP. The V gene lost 3 bases and the J gene lost 7 bases, with 18 bases spanning the gap. The CDR3 is 15 residues long.

The J gene is TRBJ1-2, the V gene TRBV12-3 or TRBV12-4, with 7 nucleotides matching TRBD1. This CDR3 contains 13 residues. V shed 6 bases and J 5 bases; nucleotides not matched to a gene: 6. CDR3 sequence reads: CASRPTGEYGYTF. In DNA form, the CDR3 reads TGTGCCAGCAGACCTACAGGGGAATATGGCTACACCTTC.

The CDR3 bases are TGTGCCAGCAGCGAAAGAGGACCGCTCCTGAATTACCCCCAGCATTTT. Protein sequence: CASSERGPLLNYPQHF. This chain connects TRBV7-2 to TRBJ1-5; D not certain. Trimming took off 5 bases at V and 10 bases at J, with 24 bases between the two ends. CDR1 and CDR2 (germline): SGHTA, FQGNSA. There are 16 residues in the CDR3.

The chain joins TRBV11-2 to TRBJ2-3; 8 nucleotides line up with TRBD1. This CDR3 comprises 17 residues. V was pared by 1 base and J by 3 bases, with 9 bases of the junction left unmatched. Germline V gene data show CDR1 as SGHAT and CDR2 as FQNNGV. CDR3 nucleotides: TGTGCCAGCAGCTTAGGCCCTGGGACAGGATTAACAGATACGCAGTATTTT. Protein: CASSLGPGTGLTDTQYF.

The V call is TRBV24-1, the J call TRBJ2-2; no clear D. The CDR3 totals 15 residues. Trimming pared 9 bases from V and 0 bases from J, leaving 13 bases between. Germline V gives CDR1 KGHDR, CDR2 SFDVKD. The CDR3 bases are TGTGCCACCGCCGGCGTGCCCCCGAACACCGGGGAGCTGTTTTTT. Its translation is CATAGVPPNTGELFF.

The chain carries TRBV7-6 and TRBJ2-2; D may be TRBD2 (7 bases). The CDR3 is made up of 21 amino acids. Germline V gene data show CDR1 as SGHVS and CDR2 as FNYEAQ. V lost 5 bases and J lost 6, with 34 bases in between. The CDR3: CASSLRYPGHGGGSNPGELFF. DNA of the CDR3: TGTGCCAGCAGCCTTAGATACCCGGGACACGGGGGCGGGAGTAATCCCGGGGAGCTGTTTTTT.

With regard to this clone: A junction boundary mismatches the germline segment, possibly from a read error. This rearrangement joins TRBV6-4 to TRBJ2-1, with D perhaps TRBD1 or TRBD2 (5 bases each). The CDR3 extends over 15 amino acids. Germline V gene lookup returns CDR1 MRHNA and CDR2 SNTAGT. The CDR3 region is CASSDWGPSYNEQFF. CDR3 DNA sequence: TGTGCCAGCAGCGACTGGGGACCTTCCTACAATGAGCAGTTCTTC.

The sample holds one count of this clone. The gene calls are TRBV11-2 and TRBJ1-6, with D unclear. The ends were cut back, 5 bases at V and 9 bases at J, with 11 bases in the middle. This CDR3 has 13 residues. The germline gives CDR1 SGHAT, CDR2 FQNNGV. The CDR3 here is CASSPPGISPLHF. The CDR3 region has the DNA TGTGCCAGCAGCCCCCCCGGCATTTCACCCCTCCACTTT.

The sample holds a few counts of this clone. The chain combines TRBV27 with TRBJ1-2; the D is unclear. The CDR3 runs 13 residues. Trimming removed 5 bases from V and 7 bases from J, with 14 bases in between. The V gene's germline CDR1 is MNHEY and CDR2 SMNVEV (reference sequence). In nucleotides, the CDR3 is TGTGCCAGCAGTCCGGGAAACGGTGTTGGCTACACCTTC. Its protein product is CASSPGNGVGYTF.

V usage is TRBV13 and J usage is TRBJ2-1, with 9 bases matching TRBD2. Trimming removed 4 bases from V and 6 bases from J; junction bases left unmatched: 13. This CDR3 comprises 17 residues. Germline V CDR1 and CDR2: PRHDT, FYEKMQ (reference sequence). The CDR3 loop reads CASSSRGISGRGNEQFF. CDR3 coding DNA: TGTGCCAGCAGCTCCCGGGGGATTAGCGGGAGAGGCAATGAGCAGTTCTTC.

In this sample, this clone turned up once. V gene TRBV28 combines with J gene TRBJ1-4; weak D call: TRBD1 (6 bases). The CDR3 sequence is 15 residues long. CDR1 and CDR2 from the germline V gene are MDHEN and SYDVKM. Trimming removed 5 bases at V and 2 bases at J, with 12 bases between. In nucleotides, the CDR3 is TGTGCCAGCAGTCTGGGGGGGGCGACTAATGAAAAACTGTTTTTT. Translated: CASSLGGATNEKLFF.

The J gene is TRBJ2-4, the V gene TRBV5-1; 10 bases are shared with TRBD1. The ends lost 2 bases at V and 9 bases at J; junction bases unmatched: 5. Germline V gene data show CDR1 as SGHRS and CDR2 as YFSETQ. The CDR3 loop spans 14 amino acids. In DNA, the CDR3 is TGCGCCAGCAGCTTCGGGACAGGGGTCGGCATTCAGTACTTC. Its translation: CASSFGTGVGIQYF.

The V gene is TRBV5-4, the J gene TRBJ2-2, with 13 bases identical to TRBD2. This CDR3 is built from 18 residues. Trimming at V came to 0 bases and at J to 5 bases, leaving 7 bases not matched to a gene. Germline assignment: CDR1 SGHNT and CDR2 YYREEE (reference sequence). The CDR3 coding sequence is TGTGCCAGCAGCTTGGGGGGACTAGCGGGATGGCAAACCGGGGAGCTGTTTTTT. Amino acids: CASSLGGLAGWQTGELFF. The whole variable domain, remainder taken from reference TRBV5-4 and TRBJ2-2, is ETGVTQSPTHLIKTRGQQVTLRCSSQSGHNTVSWYQQALGQGPQFIFQYYREEENGRGNFPPRFSGLQFPNYSSELNVNALELDDSALYLCASSLGGLAGWQTGELFFGEGSRLTVL.

The chain combines TRBV5-4 with TRBJ2-5; weak D call: TRBD2 (6 bases). This CDR3 has 13 residues. Between the trimmed V and J ends, which lost 3 bases and 5 bases, there was a span of 11 bases. Germline V gives CDR1 SGHNT, CDR2 YYREEE (reference sequence). As DNA, the CDR3 is TGTGCCAGCAGCTCGGGACTCCTGGAGACCCAGTACTTC. Translating it yields CASSSGLLETQYF.

The J gene is TRBJ2-3, the V gene TRBV9, with 11 positions matching TRBD2. Losses at the gene ends were 0 bases for V and 3 bases for J; bases not matched to a gene: 6. Germline V gene data show CDR1 as SGDLS and CDR2 as YYNGEE. The CDR3 length is 17 residues. The CDR3 region is CASSVATSGSGTDTQYF. Written as DNA, the CDR3 is TGTGCCAGCAGCGTAGCCACTAGCGGGAGTGGTACAGATACGCAGTATTTT.

This sequence joins TRBV7-6 and TRBJ1-5; D call uncertain. Trimming left V 2 bases short and J 7 bases short, with 12 bases between. The CDR3 runs 14 residues. CDR1 is SGHVS and CDR2 is FNYEAQ in the germline V gene. CDR3 in DNA: TGTGCCAGCAGCTTATTTGTTGGAGGACAGCCCCAGCATTTT. Translating it yields CASSLFVGGQPQHF.

The chain combines TRBV11-3 with TRBJ2-2; a possible D gene is TRBD1 (7 bases). Deletions cut 7 bases from V and 7 bases from J, with 19 bases between. There are 15 residues in the CDR3. CDR1 and CDR2 (germline): SGHNT, YENEEA. In DNA form, the CDR3 reads TGTGCCAGCAACGAAAGACTAGGGGGCAACGGGGAGCTGTTTTTT. This codes for CASNERLGGNGELFF. The whole variable domain, remainder taken from reference TRBV11-3 and TRBJ2-2, is EAGVVQSPRYKIIEKKQPVAFWCNPISGHNTLYWYLQNLGQGPELLIRYENEEAVDDSQLPKDRFSAERLKGVDSTLKIQPAELGDSAVYLCASNERLGGNGELFFGEGSRLTVL.